This T cell receptor beta chain was sequenced during a study of beta chain features in type 1 diabetes. Findings and limits, study-wide: Shortening of TCRB CDR3s, moderate but significant, appeared in all four CD4+ subsets of Type 1 diabetes patients.

Concerning this clone itself: What it binds is not known.

The sequenced template was cDNA made from the entire isolated RNA. Measured with immunoSEQ multiplex PCR; TCRdb has only the in-frame clones, and not every one. The sample carries 900,000 or so clones, 15% to 20% recorded once. Germline CDR1 reads SGDLS; CDR2 reads YYNGEE. The V and J ends lost 4 bases and 5 bases respectively, with 22 bases between them. This CDR3 comprises 17 residues. The sequence was obtained from a woman between 18 and 30 years old in good health. This chain links TRBV9 with TRBJ2-1; either TRBD1 or TRBD2 may fit D (6 bases each). The sample comprised naive CD4+ T cells from blood. The CDR3: CASSSRKGGAWNNEQFF. For the CDR3, the DNA is TGTGCCAGCAGCTCACGAAAGGGGGGAGCGTGGAACAATGAGCAGTTCTTC.